This T cell receptor (beta chain) was recovered during a study of T cell changes during pregnancy in multiple sclerosis. The method was immunoSEQ multiplex PCR; TCRdb's version includes in-frame clones alone and lacks a portion of them. This table has 38,000 or so clones, more than 80% appearing once. Note on this clone: In this CDR3 the conserved last residue, phenylalanine or tryptophan, is missing, so a read error is likely.

The CDR3 is 13 residues long. V shed 7 bases and J 6 bases; nucleotides not matched to a gene: 8. Germline assignment: CDR1 SQVTM and CDR2 ANQGSEA. This sequence was found in a female donor with multiple sclerosis, enrolled in a pregnancy study. Sample: peripheral blood, taken before pregnancy. V and J are TRBV29-1 and TRBJ1-1; 10 bases fit TRBD1. This CDR3 is CSGSQGQGAEAFV. As DNA, the CDR3 is TGCAGCGGATCACAAGGACAGGGGGCTGAAGCTTTCGTT.